This T cell receptor beta chain stems from a study of OX40 agonist ivuxolimab in advanced cancers. The data were produced by immunoSEQ multiplex PCR, yet TCRdb's version contains in-frame clones alone and is incomplete. The repertoire has 70,000 or so clones, around 91% of them found once; the top ten carry 0.85% to 0.95%. Germline CDR1 reads SGHRS; CDR2 reads YFSETQ. The CDR3 has 14 amino acids. The V and J ends lost 0 bases and 0 bases respectively, with 7 bases between them. The sample consisted of CD4+ or CD8+ T cells sorted from blood, taken in a trial of the OX40 agonist ivuxolimab. V and J are TRBV5-1 and TRBJ2-7; possibly TRBD2 for D (6 bases). The clonotype originates from an adult with an advanced solid tumor such as melanoma, head and neck, liver or kidney cancer. The CDR3 DNA is TGCGCCAGCAGCTTGGGCGGGAACTCCTACGAGCAGTACTTC. This codes for CASSLGGNSYEQYF.